This TCR beta chain stems from a study of glioma-infiltrating T cells. As to this clonotype: Its antigen remains unidentified. Compared with germline, one end of the junction differs, possibly owing to a read error.

Germline V lookup: CDR1 SNHLY, CDR2 FYNNEI. The CDR3 sequence is 16 residues long. Study outcomes and limitations: Very few CDR3 sequences were shared between tissue and blood. Above-expected tissue-blood divergence occurred in all gliomas, most in low-grade ones.

Amplification of TCR alpha and beta CDR3 regions from RNA used iRepertoire nested multiplex PCR. Tissue mRNA or PBMC total RNA, about 85-400 ng, went into one-step reverse transcription and amplification. TCRdb reprocessed the multiplex PCR reads via MiXCR and lists one record per CDR3 protein. The sample holds 170,000 or so distinct CDR3 sequences, about 40% seen once. What was sequenced was glioma tissue, nonneoplastic brain tissue, or PBMCs (not recorded which). This sequence joins TRBV2 and TRBJ2-3; D possibly corresponds to TRBD1 (6 bases). The clonotype originates from a human donor with low-grade glioma or glioblastoma, undergoing nonglioma brain surgery, or in good health (not recorded which). CDR3 DNA: TGTGCCAGAAGTGAATCCGGGACATACACATCAGATACGCAGTATTTT. Translation: CARSESGTYTSDTQYF.